This T cell receptor (beta chain) is from a study of T-cell reconstitution after alpha-beta-depleted transplantation in children. Concerning this clonotype: The germline gene is not matched at one end of the junction; a read error may be the cause.

Researchers prepared the TCRbeta library using unique molecular identifiers, the study reports. TCRdb called the PCR reads again in MiXCR, with one record for every CDR3 protein. Of some 640,000 distinct CDR3 sequences listed, approximately 17% were seen once; the top ten hold under 1.2%. CDR1 is DFQATT and CDR2 is SNEGSKA in the germline V gene (reference sequence). The CDR3 covers 13 residues. The V gene is TRBV20-1, the J gene TRBJ1-2, with D tentatively TRBD1 (6 bases). The TCR was taken from a human donor who donated a stem cell graft to a child with acute myeloid leukemia. Sequencing was performed on PBMCs from the stem cell graft donor, taken from the stem cell graft. The CDR3 coding sequence is TGCAGTGCTCCCTCAGGGACACTCTATGTCTACACCTTC. This encodes CSAPSGTLYVYTF.